The next 3 T cell receptor beta chains were all read from a single sample in a study of blood T cell repertoires in COVID-19 (TCRdb year 2020). The library was made by the immunoSEQ multiplex PCR assay. Entries here come from immuneACCESS through TCRdb and include only in-frame sequences with V and J called. Some clones fail to appear in such tables; in the studies checked, an unresolved V gene covers under half of the shortfall, and the cause of the remainder is unknown. Across this sample there are tens of thousands of clones, with about 80% seen only once. Roughly 15% of the sample lies in the top ten. Sequenced sample: peripheral blood. These receptors were collected from a man aged 50-60 years with active or convalescent COVID-19.

The chain links TRBV7-8 to TRBJ1-5; D remains unclear. Trimming removed 5 bases from V and 6 bases from J, with 17 bases in between. The CDR3 extends over 15 amino acids. Germline values: CDR1 SGHVS, CDR2 FQNEAQ. Written as DNA, the CDR3 is TGTGCCAGCAGCCCATTCTCCGGGTCGGCTCAGCCCCAGCATTTT. Protein: CASSPFSGSAQPQHF.

V usage is TRBV4-2 and J usage is TRBJ2-1; the D gene is possibly TRBD2 (7 bases). Trimming took off 4 bases at V and 2 bases at J, with 12 bases between the two ends. The V gene's germline CDR1 is LGHNA and CDR2 YNFKEQ. This CDR3 is 15 amino acids long. CDR3 sequence (DNA): TGTGCCAGCAGCCCAGTAGGGGGGGCCTACAATGAGCAGTTCTTC. Translated: CASSPVGGAYNEQFF.

The chain recombines TRBV6-2 or TRBV6-3 with TRBJ2-5; tentative D call: TRBD2 (6 bases). Between the trimmed V and J ends, which lost 2 bases and 4 bases, there was a span of 11 bases. Looked up from germline, CDR1 is MNHEY and CDR2 is SVGEGT. The CDR3 loop spans 14 amino acids. The CDR3 is CASSYSAGLETQYF. CDR3 coding DNA: TGTGCCAGCAGTTACAGCGCGGGGTTAGAGACCCAGTACTTC.